This T cell receptor beta chain was profiled in a study of shared clonotypes between healthy human individuals. Every subset's genomic DNA went evenly onto several immunoSEQ plates. Data came from immunoSEQ multiplex PCR; TCRdb stores just in-frame clones and leaves some out. The repertoire holds fewer than 600,000 clones, with around 75% as singletons. The germline gives CDR1 MDHEN, CDR2 SYDVKM. There are 16 residues in the CDR3. Trimming at V came to 6 bases and at J to 4 bases, leaving 10 bases not matched to a gene. All of the donors resided in Nashville, Tennessee, and each was a Caucasian adult.

Sequencing input: PBMCs. The TCR sequence derives from a woman aged 40 to 50 in good health. Some clones in this sample may be carry-over from other donors' samples. This sequence joins TRBV28 and TRBJ1-5, with 9 bases that match TRBD1. In DNA form, the CDR3 reads TGTGCCAGCAGAAACCTGGACAGGGGCCCGAATCAGCCCCAGCATTTT. Translating it yields CASRNLDRGPNQPQHF.